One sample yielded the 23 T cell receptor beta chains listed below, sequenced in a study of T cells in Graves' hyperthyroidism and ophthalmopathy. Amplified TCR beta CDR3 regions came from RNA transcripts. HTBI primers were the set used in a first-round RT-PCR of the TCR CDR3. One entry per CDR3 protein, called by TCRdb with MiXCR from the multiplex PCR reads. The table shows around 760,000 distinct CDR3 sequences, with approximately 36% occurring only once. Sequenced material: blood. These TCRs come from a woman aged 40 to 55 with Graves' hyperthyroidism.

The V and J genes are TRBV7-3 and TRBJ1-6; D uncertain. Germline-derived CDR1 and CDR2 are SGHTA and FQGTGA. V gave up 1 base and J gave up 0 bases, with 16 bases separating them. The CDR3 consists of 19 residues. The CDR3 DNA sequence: TGTGCCAGCAGCTTAAACGAGGCCCGTCATAGCTCCTATAATTCACCCCTCCACTTT. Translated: CASSLNEARHSSYNSPLHF.

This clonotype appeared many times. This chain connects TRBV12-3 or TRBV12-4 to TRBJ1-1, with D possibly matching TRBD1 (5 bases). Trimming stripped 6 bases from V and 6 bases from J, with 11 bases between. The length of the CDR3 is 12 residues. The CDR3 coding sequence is TGTGCCAGCAGCCGAGGAGGGGCTGAAGCTTTCTTT. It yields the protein CASSRGGAEAFF.

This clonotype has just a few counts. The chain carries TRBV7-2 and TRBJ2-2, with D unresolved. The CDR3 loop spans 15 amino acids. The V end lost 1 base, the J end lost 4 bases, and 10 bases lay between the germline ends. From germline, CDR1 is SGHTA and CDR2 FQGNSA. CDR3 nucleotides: TGTGCCAGCAGCTTAGATCAAAGTAGCACCGGGGAGCTGTTTTTT. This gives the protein CASSLDQSSTGELFF.

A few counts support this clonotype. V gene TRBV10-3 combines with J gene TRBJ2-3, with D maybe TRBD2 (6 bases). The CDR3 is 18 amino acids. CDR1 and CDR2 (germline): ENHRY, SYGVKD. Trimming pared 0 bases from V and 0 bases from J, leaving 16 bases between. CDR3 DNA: TGTGCCATCAGTGAGTCCCTGGGGGGAGACGGAAGCACAGATACGCAGTATTTT. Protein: CAISESLGGDGSTDTQYF.

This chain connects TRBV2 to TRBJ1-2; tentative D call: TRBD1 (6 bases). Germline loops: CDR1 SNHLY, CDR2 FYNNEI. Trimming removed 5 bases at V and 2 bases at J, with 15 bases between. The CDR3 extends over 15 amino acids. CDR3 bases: TGTGCCAGCAGTTCCGCGGGGGGGGCCAACTATGGCTACACCTTC. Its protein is CASSSAGGANYGYTF.

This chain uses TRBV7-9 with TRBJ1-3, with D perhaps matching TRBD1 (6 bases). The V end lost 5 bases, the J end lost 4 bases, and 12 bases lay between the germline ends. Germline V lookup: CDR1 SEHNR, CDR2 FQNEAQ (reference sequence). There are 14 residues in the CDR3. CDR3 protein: CASSPRGAGNTIYF. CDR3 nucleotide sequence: TGTGCCAGCAGCCCTAGGGGGGCGGGAAACACCATATATTTT.

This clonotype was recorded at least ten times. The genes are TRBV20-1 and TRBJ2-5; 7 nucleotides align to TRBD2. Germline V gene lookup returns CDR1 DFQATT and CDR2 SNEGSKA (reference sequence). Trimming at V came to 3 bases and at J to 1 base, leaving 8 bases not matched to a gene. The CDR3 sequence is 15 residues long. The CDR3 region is CSASSPASGQETQYF. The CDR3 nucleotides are TGCAGTGCTAGCTCACCGGCTAGCGGCCAAGAGACCCAGTACTTC.

The CDR3 loop reads CASSHSVGGGNTIYF. The CDR3 region has the DNA TGTGCCAGCAGCCACTCGGTCGGGGGAGGAAACACCATATATTTT. The chain links TRBV5-4 to TRBJ1-3, with D possibly matching TRBD1 (5 bases). Trimming pared 4 bases from V and 4 bases from J, leaving 15 bases between. Germline V gives CDR1 SGHNT, CDR2 YYREEE (reference sequence). The CDR3 contains 15 residues. Full variable domain (missing parts from reference TRBV5-4 and TRBJ1-3): ETGVTQSPTHLIKTRGQQVTLRCSSQSGHNTVSWYQQALGQGPQFIFQYYREEENGRGNFPPRFSGLQFPNYSSELNVNALELDDSALYLCASSHSVGGGNTIYFGEGSWLTVV.

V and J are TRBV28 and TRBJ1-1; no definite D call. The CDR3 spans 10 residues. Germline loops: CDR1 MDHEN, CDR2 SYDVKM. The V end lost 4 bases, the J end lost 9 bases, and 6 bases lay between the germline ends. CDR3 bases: TGTGCCAGCAGTTCCCCTCAAGCTTTCTTT. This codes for CASSSPQAFF.

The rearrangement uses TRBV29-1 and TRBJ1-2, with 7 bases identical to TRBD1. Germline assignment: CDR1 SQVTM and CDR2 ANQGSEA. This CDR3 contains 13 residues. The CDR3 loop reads CALRQGLGYGYTF. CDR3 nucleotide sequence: TGCGCACTCCGACAGGGATTAGGCTATGGCTACACCTTC.

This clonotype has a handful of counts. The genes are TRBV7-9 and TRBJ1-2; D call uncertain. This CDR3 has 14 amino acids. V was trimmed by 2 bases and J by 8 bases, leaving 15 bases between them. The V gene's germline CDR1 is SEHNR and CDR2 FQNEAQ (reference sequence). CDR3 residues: CASSLSIPPSGYTF. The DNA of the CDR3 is TGTGCCAGCAGCTTATCGATACCCCCGAGCGGCTACACCTTC.

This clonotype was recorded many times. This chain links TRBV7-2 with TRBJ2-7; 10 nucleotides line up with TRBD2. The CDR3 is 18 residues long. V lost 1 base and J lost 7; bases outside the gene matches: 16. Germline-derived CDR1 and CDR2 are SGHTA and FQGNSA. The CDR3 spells CASSLVSRLAGALGEQYF. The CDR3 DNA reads TGTGCCAGCAGCTTAGTCAGTCGGCTAGCGGGGGCCCTCGGGGAGCAGTACTTC.

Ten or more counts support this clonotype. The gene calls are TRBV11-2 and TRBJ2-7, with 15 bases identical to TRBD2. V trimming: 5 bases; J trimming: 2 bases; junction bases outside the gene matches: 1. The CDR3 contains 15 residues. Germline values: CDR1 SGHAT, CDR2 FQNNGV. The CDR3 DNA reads TGTGCCAGCAGCGGACTAGCGGGAGGGCCCTACGAGCAGTACTTC. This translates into CASSGLAGGPYEQYF.

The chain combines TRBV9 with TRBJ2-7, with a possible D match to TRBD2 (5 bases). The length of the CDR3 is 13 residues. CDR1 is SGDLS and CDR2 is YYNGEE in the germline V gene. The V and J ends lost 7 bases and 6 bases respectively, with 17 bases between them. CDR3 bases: TGTGCCAGCGCGGATTACGGGAACTTCGAGCAGTACTTC. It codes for CASADYGNFEQYF.

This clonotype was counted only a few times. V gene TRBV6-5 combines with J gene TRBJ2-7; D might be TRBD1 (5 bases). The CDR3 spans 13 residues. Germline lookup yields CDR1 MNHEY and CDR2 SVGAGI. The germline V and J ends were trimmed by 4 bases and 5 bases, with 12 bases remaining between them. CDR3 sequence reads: CASSFAGPHEQYF. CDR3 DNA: TGTGCCAGCAGTTTCGCAGGGCCCCACGAGCAGTACTTC.

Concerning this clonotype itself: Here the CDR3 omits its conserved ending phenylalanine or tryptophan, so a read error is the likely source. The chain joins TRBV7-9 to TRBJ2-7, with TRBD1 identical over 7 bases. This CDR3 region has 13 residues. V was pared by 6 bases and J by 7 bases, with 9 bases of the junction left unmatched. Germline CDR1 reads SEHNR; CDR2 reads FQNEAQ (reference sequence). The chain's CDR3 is CASSFDRVGEQYL. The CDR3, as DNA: TGTGCCAGCAGTTTTGACAGGGTTGGAGAGCAGTACCTC.

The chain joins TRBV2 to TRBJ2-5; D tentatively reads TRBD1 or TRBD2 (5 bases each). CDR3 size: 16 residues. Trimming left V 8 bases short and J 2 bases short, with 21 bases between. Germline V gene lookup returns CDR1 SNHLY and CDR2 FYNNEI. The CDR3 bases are TGTGCCAGCGTTGAAGTTACGGGGCAGACACAAGAGACCCAGTACTTC. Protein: CASVEVTGQTQETQYF.

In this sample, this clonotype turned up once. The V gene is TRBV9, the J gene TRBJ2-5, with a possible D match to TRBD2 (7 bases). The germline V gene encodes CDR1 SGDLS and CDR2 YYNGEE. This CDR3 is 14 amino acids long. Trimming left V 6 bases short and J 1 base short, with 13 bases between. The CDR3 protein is CASNGGGVQETQYF. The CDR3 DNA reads TGTGCCAGCAACGGAGGGGGGGTCCAAGAGACCCAGTACTTC.

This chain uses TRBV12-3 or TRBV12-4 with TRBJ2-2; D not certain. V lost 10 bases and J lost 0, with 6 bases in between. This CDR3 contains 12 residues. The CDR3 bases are TGTGCCACCAGAACGAACACCGGGGAGCTGTTTTTT. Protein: CATRTNTGELFF.

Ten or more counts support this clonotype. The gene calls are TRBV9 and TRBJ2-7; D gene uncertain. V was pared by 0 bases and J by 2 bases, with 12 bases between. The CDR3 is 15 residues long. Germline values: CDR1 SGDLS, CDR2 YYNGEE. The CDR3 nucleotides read TGTGCCAGCAGCGTAGGACCGAACCTCCCCTACGAGCAGTACTTC. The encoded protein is CASSVGPNLPYEQYF.

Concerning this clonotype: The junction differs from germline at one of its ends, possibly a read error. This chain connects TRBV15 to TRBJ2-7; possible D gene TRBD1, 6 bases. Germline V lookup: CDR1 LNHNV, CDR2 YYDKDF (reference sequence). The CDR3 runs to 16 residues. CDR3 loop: CATSSARADSSYGQYF. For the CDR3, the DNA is TGTGCCACCAGCAGTGCTAGAGCGGACAGCTCCTACGGGCAGTACTTC.

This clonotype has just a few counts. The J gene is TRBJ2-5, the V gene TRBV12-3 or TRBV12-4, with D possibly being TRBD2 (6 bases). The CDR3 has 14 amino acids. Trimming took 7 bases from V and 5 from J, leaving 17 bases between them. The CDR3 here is CASKLGGPRETQYF. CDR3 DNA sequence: TGTGCCAGCAAACTTGGAGGGCCCAGGGAGACCCAGTACTTC.

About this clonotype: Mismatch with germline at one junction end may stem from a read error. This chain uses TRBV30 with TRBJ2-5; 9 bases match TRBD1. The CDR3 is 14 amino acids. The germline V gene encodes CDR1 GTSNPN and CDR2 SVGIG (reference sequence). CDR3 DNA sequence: TGTGCCTGGAGTGAGACAGGGGGGCAAGAGACCCAGTGCTTC. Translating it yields CAWSETGGQETQCF.